This T cell receptor (beta chain) comes out of a study of tumor and adjacent non-tumor tissue in lung cancer listed by TCRdb under 2018. In the study overall: By cancer type, the cohort comprised 12 adenocarcinoma patients, 2 squamous cell carcinoma patients and 1 small cell lung cancer patient. Among the approximately 15 patients, ages ranged from about 30 to 85 years, about 10 were men and 5 were women, and disease was TNM stage I to III. A total of some 130 million productive TCRbeta reads were generated by sequencing, corresponding to an average of about 4.17 million reads per sample. The study compared bulk TCRbeta repertoires from lung tumor tissue and matched distant non-tumor lung tissue of roughly 14 lung cancer patients. A few dozen paired specimens, one tumor and one normal lung sample per patient, were profiled by TCRbeta CDR3 sequencing. Beyond this particular receptor, the publication reports: Because peripheral blood was not sequenced, blood TCRbeta repertoires in the lung cancer patients of the study were not examined. TCR diversity was significantly higher in younger patients, and greater tumor TCR diversity was associated with shorter overall survival and shorter disease-free survival. Tumor tissue showed significantly greater TCR diversity (inverse Simpson) than normal lung tissue (roughly 430 vs 170, P = 0.0075, Mann-Whitney U test). A significantly larger cumulative share of the repertoire was made up by the top 100 clones in normal lung than in tumor tissue. With only about 14 patients in the cohort, the authors noted that larger samples and more detailed clinical data are needed. Neither the sequencing platform nor unique molecular identifiers are mentioned in the methods.

RNA was extracted from bulk unsorted tissue and checked for quality with a NanoDrop ND-1000 and an Agilent 2100. Distant non-tumor tissue taken more than 3 cm from the tumor edge was used as the normal lung sample. The donors were newly diagnosed lung cancer patients admitted for thoracic surgery in China from August to November 2014 who had not received prior chemotherapy. The study excluded patients who had received radiotherapy or chemotherapy before or who had another cancer at the same time. Pieces of surgical tissue measuring about 1-2.2 cm3 were kept in RNAlater solution and stored at -80 degrees C until use. This clonotype was seen repeatedly, ten times or more. The target of this receptor is not known. Base qualities are not provided; no much larger clone lies one nucleotide away. CDR1 and CDR2, per the germline V gene (reference sequence), are GTSNPN and SVGIG. Deletion took 4 bases off V and 10 bases off J, with a span of 23 bases between the germline ends. The CDR3 holds 16 amino acids from the cysteine to the phenylalanine. Only CDR3 DNA remains: 48 bases, in frame from the first base.

The library relied on multiplex PCR. Sequencing relied on an Illumina HiSeq 2500. TCRbeta libraries were constructed through three rounds of nested PCR with primers (Table S4) according to protocols modified from ARM-PCR. PCR products of 200-500 bp were gel-excised and purified with the QIAquick gel extraction kit before sequencing. For the original study's pipeline: Reads were cleaned using Trimmomatic, were merged into complete CDR3 sequences using FLASH, and were assigned to V(D)J germline segments using MiTCR. VDJtools was used to compute clonal diversity as the inverse Simpson's index. In-frame sequences without a premature stop codon were defined as productive reads. The raw public data were reprocessed by TCRdb itself: fastp quality trimming at Q25, MiXCR clonotype calling, in-frame beta chains only. CDR3 protein sequences are deduplicated, and each keeps its most common genes and DNA. These V and J calls rely on TCRdb rather than the paper's analysis. In this sample the table shows roughly 43,000 distinct CDR3 sequences, roughly 60% of which occur a single time. The ten biggest clones cover roughly 42% of the sample.

The sequence derives from a man aged 50-60 years with non-small cell lung cancer. This sequence uses TRBV30 and TRBJ1-6; the D region possibly corresponds to TRBD1 (5 bases align). Specimen: distant non-tumor lung tissue. The nucleotides are TGTGCCTGGACCCAGCAGGGAGTCGTGGGACGGTCACCCCTCCACTTT. Its protein product is CAWTQQGVVGRSPLHF.